This TCR beta chain stems from a study of identical twins. Study-level findings and limits: A partial confounding effect on zero-insertion analyses could come from invariant MAIT and iNKT cells. Monozygotic twins shared more out-of-frame TCR alpha than recombination models predicted.

As concerns this clonotype: What it recognizes is unknown.

TCRdb redid the calling of the 5' RACE reads with MiXCR, one entry per CDR3 protein. The sample records 400,000 to 500,000 distinct CDR3 sequences, around a sixth being singletons. The sequencing input was naive T cells sorted from blood. The receptor comes from a man in his fifties in good health.

CDR3: CSALPSGEAFF. The DNA for the CDR3 is TGCAGTGCCCTCCCGAGTGGAGAAGCTTTCTTT. V is TRBV20-1 and J is TRBJ1-1; D not resolved. The CDR3 runs to 11 residues. Trimming cost V 6 bases and J 8 bases, with 13 bases left between them. Germline CDR1 reads DFQATT; CDR2 reads SNEGSKA (reference sequence).